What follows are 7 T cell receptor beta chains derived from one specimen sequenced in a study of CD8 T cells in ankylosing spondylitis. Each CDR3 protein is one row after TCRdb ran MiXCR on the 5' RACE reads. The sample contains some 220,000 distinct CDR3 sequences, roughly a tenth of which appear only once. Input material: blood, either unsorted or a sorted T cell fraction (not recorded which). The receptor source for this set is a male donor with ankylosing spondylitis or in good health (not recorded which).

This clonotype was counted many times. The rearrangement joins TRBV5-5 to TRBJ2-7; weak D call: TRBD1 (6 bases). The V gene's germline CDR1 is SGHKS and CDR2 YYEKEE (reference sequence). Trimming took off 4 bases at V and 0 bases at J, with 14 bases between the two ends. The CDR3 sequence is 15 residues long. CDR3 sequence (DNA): TGTGCCAGCAGCCTTGGACAGTCGAGCTCCTACGAGCAGTACTTC. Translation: CASSLGQSSSYEQYF. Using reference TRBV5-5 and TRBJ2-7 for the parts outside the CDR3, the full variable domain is DAGVTQSPTHLIKTRGQQVTLRCSPISGHKSVSWYQQVLGQGPQFIFQYYEKEERGRGNFPDRFSARQFPNYSSELNVNALLLGDSALYLCASSLGQSSSYEQYFGPGTRLTVT.

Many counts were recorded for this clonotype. Here the CDR3 reads CSARASGGAETQYF. The CDR3 DNA sequence: TGCAGTGCTAGAGCTAGCGGGGGGGCCGAGACCCAGTACTTC. The V call is TRBV20-1, the J call TRBJ2-5, with 12 nucleotides matching TRBD2. From germline, CDR1 is DFQATT and CDR2 SNEGSKA (reference sequence). Unmatched junction bases numbered 2, after V lost 1 base and J lost 5 bases. This CDR3 contains 14 residues.

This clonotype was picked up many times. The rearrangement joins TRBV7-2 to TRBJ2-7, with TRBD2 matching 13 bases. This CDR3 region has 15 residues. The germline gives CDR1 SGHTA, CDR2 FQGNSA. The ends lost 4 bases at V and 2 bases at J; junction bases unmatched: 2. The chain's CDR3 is CASSSGLAGAYEQYF. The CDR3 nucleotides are TGTGCCAGCAGCTCCGGACTAGCGGGAGCCTACGAGCAGTACTTC.

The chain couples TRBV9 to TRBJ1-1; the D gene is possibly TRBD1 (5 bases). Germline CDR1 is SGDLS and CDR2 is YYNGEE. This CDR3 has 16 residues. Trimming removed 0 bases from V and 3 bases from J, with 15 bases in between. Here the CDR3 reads CASSVGGGNIDTEAFF. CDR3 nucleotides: TGTGCCAGCAGCGTAGGGGGCGGGAATATCGACACTGAAGCTTTCTTT. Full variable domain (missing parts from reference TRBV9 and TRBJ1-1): DSGVTQTPKHLITATGQRVTLRCSPRSGDLSVYWYQQSLDQGLQFLIQYYNGEERAKGNILERFSAQQFPDLHSELNLSSLELGDSALYFCASSVGGGNIDTEAFFGQGTRLTVV.

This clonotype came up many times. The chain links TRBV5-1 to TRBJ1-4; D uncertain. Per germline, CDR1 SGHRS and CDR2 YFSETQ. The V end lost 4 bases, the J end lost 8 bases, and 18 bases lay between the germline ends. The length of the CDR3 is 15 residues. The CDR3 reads CASSQMGISGEKLFF. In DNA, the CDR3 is TGCGCCAGCAGCCAAATGGGTATCTCCGGCGAAAAACTGTTTTTT.

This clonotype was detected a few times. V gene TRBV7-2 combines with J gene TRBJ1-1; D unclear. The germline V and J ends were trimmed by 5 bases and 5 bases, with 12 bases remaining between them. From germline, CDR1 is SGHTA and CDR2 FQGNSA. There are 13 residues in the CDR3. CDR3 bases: TGTGCCAGCAGCCTGTGGCCGGGGACTGAAGCTTTCTTT. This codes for CASSLWPGTEAFF.

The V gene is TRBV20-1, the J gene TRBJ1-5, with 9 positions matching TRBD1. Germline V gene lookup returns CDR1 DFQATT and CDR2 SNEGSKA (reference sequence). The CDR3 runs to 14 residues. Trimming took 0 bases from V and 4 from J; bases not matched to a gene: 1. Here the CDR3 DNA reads TGCAGTGCTAGAGATGGGACAGGGAATCAGCCCCAGCATTTT. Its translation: CSARDGTGNQPQHF.